The 31 T cell receptor beta chains below all came from one sample that was sequenced in a study of T cells in Graves' hyperthyroidism and ophthalmopathy. Researchers took RNA transcripts and amplified the TCR beta CDR3 regions from them. HTBI primers were the set used in a first-round RT-PCR of the TCR CDR3. TCRdb re-derived calls from the multiplex PCR reads in MiXCR, one entry per CDR3 protein. The sample consists of roughly 710,000 distinct CDR3 sequences, 30% to 40% of them appearing once. Sequenced sample: blood. These receptors all come from a woman aged 40 to 50 with Graves' hyperthyroidism.

This clonotype was counted a few times. The chain combines TRBV6-5 with TRBJ1-1, with D perhaps TRBD1 (5 bases). In germline, CDR1 is MNHEY, CDR2 SVGAGI. The V end lost 6 bases, the J end lost 3 bases, and 11 bases lay between the germline ends. The CDR3 runs 13 residues. The CDR3 spells CASSSIGDTEAFF. The CDR3 DNA follows: TGTGCCAGCAGCAGTATAGGGGACACTGAAGCTTTCTTT.

The chain has TRBV7-9 and TRBJ2-5; perhaps TRBD1 as D (6 bases). The CDR3 has 13 residues. The ends were cut back, 3 bases at V and 5 bases at J, with 10 bases in the middle. CDR1 and CDR2 from the germline V gene are SEHNR and FQNEAQ (reference sequence). CDR3 DNA: TGTGCCAGCAGCTTCGGACAGACGGAGACCCAGTACTTC. Residues: CASSFGQTETQYF.

This clonotype was found many times. The rearrangement joins TRBV5-4 to TRBJ1-2; D gene ambiguous. This CDR3 is 15 amino acids long. The germline CDR1 and CDR2 sequences are SGHNT and YYREEE (reference sequence). Trimming stripped 5 bases from V and 2 bases from J, with 16 bases between. The CDR3 reads CASSPGRPGNYGYTF. The CDR3 DNA is TGTGCCAGCAGTCCCGGGAGACCAGGCAACTATGGCTACACCTTC.

This clonotype was observed at least ten times. This chain's CDR3 is CASSLQLGWNTEAFF. CDR3 DNA sequence: TGTGCCAGCAGCTTGCAACTGGGGTGGAACACTGAAGCTTTCTTT. The rearrangement links TRBV5-8 to TRBJ1-1; D remains ambiguous. The V end lost 1 base, the J end lost 1 base, and 11 bases lay between the germline ends. Germline V gene data show CDR1 as SGHTS and CDR2 as YDEGEE. CDR3 length equals 15 residues.

This clonotype was picked up many times. V is TRBV7-9 and J is TRBJ2-7; 10 bases fit TRBD2. In germline, CDR1 is SEHNR, CDR2 FQNEAQ (reference sequence). V was pared by 5 bases and J by 0 bases, with 7 bases of the junction left unmatched. The CDR3 is 16 residues long. CDR3 coding DNA: TGTGCCAGCAGCCCCTGGATAGCGGGAGGCTCCTACGAGCAGTACTTC. Its translation: CASSPWIAGGSYEQYF.

Concerning this clonotype itself: A much larger clone differs by one base, so this may be a read error. The DNA of the CDR3 is TGCGGCGTTGTTACTAGCGGGGGGACCTCGGGGACCCAGTACTTC. This translates into CGVVTSGGTSGTQYF. The chain is built from TRBV29-1 and TRBJ2-5, with 12 positions matching TRBD2. This CDR3 has 15 residues. CDR1 and CDR2 (germline): SQVTM, ANQGSEA.

The chain uses TRBV10-3 and TRBJ1-2, with a tentative D call TRBD1 (6 bases). This CDR3 is 13 amino acids long. Deletions cut 0 bases from V and 6 bases from J, with 8 bases between. Germline V gene lookup returns CDR1 ENHRY and CDR2 SYGVKD. The CDR3 loop is CAISESRTDGYTF. CDR3 DNA sequence: TGTGCCATCAGTGAGTCGCGGACAGATGGCTACACCTTC.

With regard to this clonotype: One end of the junction fails to match germline, which may point to a read error. This chain joins TRBV24-1 and TRBJ2-5; TRBD1 is a possible D gene (6 bases). The CDR3 is 17 residues long. Looked up from germline, CDR1 is KGHDR and CDR2 is SFDVKD. The CDR3 DNA reads as TGTGCCACCAGCGATTTCCGGGGACATAGAGACCAAGAGACCCAGTACTTC. It codes for CATSDFRGHRDQETQYF.

The genes are TRBV7-2 and TRBJ1-5, with unresolved D. Trimming took off 5 bases at V and 5 bases at J, with 10 bases between the two ends. Germline V gene lookup returns CDR1 SGHTA and CDR2 FQGNSA. The CDR3 is 13 amino acids. This CDR3 reads CASSPYADQPQHF. CDR3 bases: TGTGCCAGCAGCCCCTATGCTGATCAGCCCCAGCATTTT.

This clonotype was found many times. The chain links TRBV20-1 to TRBJ1-6, with TRBD1 matching over 8 bases. With 6 bases clipped from V and 3 bases from J, the junction kept 4 bases outside the gene matches. The germline CDR1 and CDR2 sequences are DFQATT and SNEGSKA (reference sequence). This CDR3 contains 14 residues. CDR3 region: CSALGTGYNSPLHF. The CDR3, as DNA: TGCAGTGCCCTCGGGACAGGCTATAATTCACCCCTCCACTTT.

With respect to this clonotype: This sequence may be a read error, since a much larger clone differs from it by one base. This sequence joins TRBV7-6 and TRBJ1-4, with D possibly being TRBD1 (5 bases). Germline V lookup: CDR1 SGHVS, CDR2 FNYEAQ. The CDR3 loop spans 17 amino acids. V shed 5 bases and J shed 3 bases, with 19 bases lying between them. The CDR3: CASSRFGAGLANEKLFF. In DNA form, the CDR3 reads TGTGCCAGCAGCCGTTTCGGGGCAGGGTTGGCTAATGAAAAACTGTTTTTT.

This clonotype was found many times. The genes are TRBV7-8 and TRBJ2-7, with a tentative D call TRBD2 (6 bases). CDR1 and CDR2 from the germline V gene are SGHVS and FQNEAQ. Trimming took 5 bases from V and 2 from J, leaving 16 bases between them. The CDR3 is made up of 15 amino acids. CDR3 DNA sequence: TGTGCCAGCAGCCGCGCAGGGAGGAACACCTACGAGCAGTACTTC. This translates into CASSRAGRNTYEQYF.

This clonotype was observed a handful of times. The chain recombines TRBV6-6 with TRBJ1-1; 8 bases are a match to TRBD1. J was trimmed by 4 bases and V by 7 bases; bases with no gene match: 8. Germline V CDR1 and CDR2: MNHNY, SVGAGI (reference sequence). The CDR3 is 14 amino acids. Here the CDR3 reads CASTEQGVATEAFF. The CDR3 nucleotides read TGTGCCAGCACCGAACAGGGGGTGGCCACTGAAGCTTTCTTT.

This rearrangement joins TRBV7-2 to TRBJ2-5, with TRBD1 identical over 11 bases. Per germline, CDR1 SGHTA and CDR2 FQGNSA. The CDR3 is made up of 17 amino acids. The ends lost 3 bases at V and 5 bases at J; junction bases unmatched: 11. CDR3 region: CASSFGTGGWHTETQYF. CDR3 coding DNA: TGTGCCAGCAGCTTTGGGACAGGGGGTTGGCATACGGAGACCCAGTACTTC.

This clonotype has just a few counts. The V call is TRBV5-6, the J call TRBJ2-7, with 11 nucleotides matching TRBD2. CDR1 and CDR2 (germline): SGHDT, YYEEEE. There are 16 residues in the CDR3. V was pared by 2 bases and J by 2 bases, with 6 bases of the junction left unmatched. The CDR3 loop is CASSFSGTSGTYEQYF. The CDR3 DNA reads TGTGCCAGCAGCTTTAGCGGGACTAGCGGAACCTACGAGCAGTACTTC.

This clonotype has a count of ten or more. This sequence joins TRBV7-3 and TRBJ1-6; D may be TRBD1 (5 bases). CDR1 and CDR2 (germline): SGHTA, FQGTGA. Trimming cost V 0 bases and J 7 bases, with 10 bases left between them. The CDR3 runs to 15 residues. CDR3 sequence reads: CASSLTGGMNSPLHF. CDR3 nucleotides: TGTGCCAGCAGCTTAACGGGGGGGATGAATTCACCCCTCCACTTT.

This rearrangement joins TRBV5-4 to TRBJ1-1, with a tentative D call TRBD1 (5 bases). V lost 0 bases, J lost 10 bases, and 16 bases lay in between. Germline V gives CDR1 SGHNT, CDR2 YYREEE (reference sequence). This CDR3 has 14 amino acids. CDR3 sequence (DNA): TGTGCCAGCAGCTTGGGGGAGGGGAATACGGGAGCTTTCTTT. This sequence encodes CASSLGEGNTGAFF.

This clonotype was recorded a few times. This chain connects TRBV14 to TRBJ1-6, with D hard to call. The length of the CDR3 is 15 residues. Germline-derived CDR1 and CDR2 are SGHDN and FVKESK. V was shortened by 8 bases and J by 0 bases, with 11 bases between the two germline ends. The CDR3 region is CASQLESSYNSPLHF. Here the CDR3 DNA reads TGTGCCAGCCAGTTGGAGAGCTCCTATAATTCACCCCTCCACTTT.

J is TRBJ2-2 and V is TRBV27; D tentatively fits TRBD1 or TRBD2 (5 bases each). CDR1 and CDR2 from the germline V gene are MNHEY and SMNVEV (reference sequence). CDR3 length: 11 amino acids. Deletions cut 5 bases from V and 9 bases from J, with 7 bases between. CDR3 sequence (DNA): TGTGCCAGCAGTGAGGGGTGGGAGCTGTTTTTT. This translates into CASSEGWELFF.

This clonotype was detected many times. J is TRBJ1-5 and V is TRBV7-8; TRBD1 is a possible D gene (6 bases). The CDR3 covers 16 residues. CDR1 SGHVS and CDR2 FQNEAQ come from the germline V gene. Trimming took 5 bases from V and 2 from J, leaving 16 bases between them. This CDR3 reads CASSLRGAWGNQPQHF. The CDR3 DNA reads TGTGCCAGCAGCCTCCGGGGGGCATGGGGCAATCAGCCCCAGCATTTT.

This clonotype turned up a few times. The CDR3 reads CASSRFGPTRRAYEQYF. Written as DNA, the CDR3 is TGTGCCAGCAGTAGATTTGGACCAACGCGAAGGGCCTACGAGCAGTACTTC. The gene calls are TRBV6-5 and TRBJ2-7; D remains unclear. The CDR3 length is 17 residues. The germline V gene has CDR1 MNHEY and CDR2 SVGAGI. V was trimmed by 5 bases and J by 2 bases, leaving 22 bases between them.

At least ten counts were recorded for this clonotype. This sequence joins TRBV7-2 and TRBJ2-7, with D possibly matching TRBD2 (5 bases). Germline CDR1 SGHTA, CDR2 FQGNSA. Trimming stripped 2 bases from V and 5 bases from J, with 16 bases between. The CDR3 spans 15 residues. As DNA, the CDR3 is TGTGCCAGCAGCTTACCGGACGTGAGGGCCCACGAGCAGTACTTC. It is translated as CASSLPDVRAHEQYF.

This clonotype occurred many times. The chain has TRBV24-1 and TRBJ2-5; D gene unclear. Germline values: CDR1 KGHDR, CDR2 SFDVKD. Trimming took 4 bases from V and 5 from J, leaving 10 bases between them. The CDR3 runs 13 residues. This CDR3 is CATSDPPTETQYF. CDR3 DNA: TGTGCCACCAGTGACCCCCCCACGGAGACCCAGTACTTC.

This clonotype was detected only once. A much larger clone differs from this one at a single base, so this may be a read error. This chain links TRBV10-3 with TRBJ1-5; 8 nucleotides agree with TRBD1. CDR1 is ENHRY and CDR2 is SYGVKD in the germline V gene. The J segment lost 5 bases and the V segment lost 5 bases, leaving 5 bases of the junction unmatched. The CDR3 is 14 amino acids. CDR3 in DNA: TGTGCCATCAGTCGCAGGGGGCCCGATCAGCCCCAGCATTTT. Translated, it gives CAISRRGPDQPQHF.

The V and J genes are TRBV7-9 and TRBJ2-2; 11 bases align to TRBD2. CDR1 and CDR2 from the germline V gene are SEHNR and FQNEAQ (reference sequence). J lost 6 bases, V lost 5 bases, and 5 bases had no gene match. There are 15 residues in the CDR3. CDR3 region: CASSGSSGRAGELFF. The CDR3 DNA follows: TGTGCCAGCAGCGGGAGTAGCGGGAGGGCCGGGGAGCTGTTTTTT.

There are many counts of this clonotype. This sequence joins TRBV12-3 or TRBV12-4 and TRBJ1-1, with D possibly being TRBD1 (6 bases). V was cut by 5 bases and J by 7 bases, with 11 bases left in between. There are 12 residues in the CDR3. The CDR3 sequence: CASSDEGVEAFF. DNA for the CDR3: TGTGCCAGCAGTGATGAGGGGGTTGAAGCTTTCTTT.

This clonotype has ten or more counts. V gene TRBV5-1 combines with J gene TRBJ1-2; D unresolved. V shed 4 bases and J shed 6 bases, with 13 bases lying between them. The germline V gene has CDR1 SGHRS and CDR2 YFSETQ. The CDR3 is 13 amino acids. CDR3 region: CASSIDGGDGYTF. The CDR3 bases are TGCGCCAGCAGCATAGACGGAGGAGATGGCTACACCTTC.

This clonotype appeared a few times. The chain is built from TRBV28 and TRBJ2-5; D not certain. This CDR3 has 13 amino acids. Trimming removed 7 bases from V and 7 bases from J, with 16 bases in between. Per germline, CDR1 MDHEN and CDR2 SYDVKM. DNA of the CDR3: TGTGCCAGCACCAACCGGATCACGGCGACCCAGTACTTC. It encodes CASTNRITATQYF. Drawing the rest from reference TRBV28 and TRBJ2-5, the complete variable domain is DVKVTQSSRYLVKRTGEKVFLECVQDMDHENMFWYRQDPGLGLRLIYFSYDVKMKEKGDIPEGYSVSREKKERFSLILESASTNQTSMYLCASTNRITATQYFGPGTRLLVL.

This clonotype was seen many times. The chain is built from TRBV24-1 and TRBJ1-2; D is ambiguous. V lost 5 bases to trimming and J lost 2 bases, with 5 bases between them. The germline CDR1 and CDR2 sequences are KGHDR and SFDVKD. CDR3 length: 12 amino acids. The CDR3 region has the DNA TGTGCCACCAGTGCCTTCAACTATGGCTACACCTTC. The encoded protein is CATSAFNYGYTF.

This clonotype was seen at least ten times. The gene calls are TRBV10-2 and TRBJ2-7; 7 bases map to TRBD1. This CDR3 has 11 residues. CDR1 and CDR2 (germline): WSHSY, SAAADI. Unmatched junction bases numbered 3, after V lost 7 bases and J lost 6 bases. CDR3 sequence reads: CASMTGFEQYF. The CDR3 DNA follows: TGCGCCAGCATGACAGGGTTCGAGCAGTACTTC.

A word on this clonotype: This may stem from a read error, because a much larger clone lies one nucleotide away. The CDR3 DNA sequence: TGTACCAGCAGCTTAACGACGGCGGACAATATTTGGGAGACCCAGTACTTC. It translates to CTSSLTTADNIWETQYF. The V call is TRBV7-9, the J call TRBJ2-5, with a weak D call TRBD1 (5 bases). CDR1 is SEHNR and CDR2 is FQNEAQ in the germline V gene (reference sequence). The CDR3 consists of 17 residues.